The clone carrying this TCR beta chain was counted only a few times. Its antigen is not identified. These patients, aged 18 to 65, had recently diagnosed hyperthyroidism lasting under 2 months. It was uncontrolled infection, other autoimmune disease, pregnancy or lactation that excluded patients. Trimming pared 6 bases from V and 9 bases from J, leaving 12 bases between. Germline lookup yields CDR1 MNHEY and CDR2 SVGEGT. The CDR3 sequence is 12 residues long. This record belongs to a study of T cells in Graves' hyperthyroidism and ophthalmopathy. At the level of the study: Peripheral blood sampling occurred at initial diagnosis, before any treatment. Whole-study findings and limits: Most thyroid clonotypes with frequency above 0.001 were detected in blood.

Template material for amplifying TCR beta CDR3 regions consisted of RNA transcripts. First-round RT-PCR with HTBI primers amplified the TCR CDR3 region. TCRdb re-derived calls from the multiplex PCR reads in MiXCR, one entry per CDR3 protein. The repertoire holds under 650,000 distinct CDR3 sequences, around 15% seen once, with 3.8% in the top ten. This sequence joins TRBV6-2 or TRBV6-3 and TRBJ2-1; D might be TRBD1 (5 bases). Sequenced material: blood. This sequence was found in a woman aged 30 to 39 with Graves' hyperthyroidism. The CDR3 loop reads CASRQGNLEQFF. The CDR3 DNA reads as TGTGCCAGCAGGCAGGGAAATCTTGAGCAGTTCTTC.